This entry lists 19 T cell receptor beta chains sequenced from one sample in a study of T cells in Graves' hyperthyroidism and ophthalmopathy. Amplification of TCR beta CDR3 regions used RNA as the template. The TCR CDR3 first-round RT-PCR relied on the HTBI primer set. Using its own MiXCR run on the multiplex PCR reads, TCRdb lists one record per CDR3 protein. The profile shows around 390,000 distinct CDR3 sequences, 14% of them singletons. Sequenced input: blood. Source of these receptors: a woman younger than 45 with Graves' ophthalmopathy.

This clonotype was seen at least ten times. CDR3 residues: CASSLSASGGAKNIQYF. The DNA of the CDR3 is TGTGCCAGCAGCTTGTCGGCTAGCGGGGGAGCCAAAAACATTCAGTACTTC. This rearrangement joins TRBV7-9 to TRBJ2-4; 10 nucleotides match TRBD2. Germline V gene data show CDR1 as SEHNR and CDR2 as FQNEAQ (reference sequence). The junction had 5 bases not matched to a gene; V was cut back by 3 bases and J by 0 bases. The CDR3 is made up of 17 amino acids.

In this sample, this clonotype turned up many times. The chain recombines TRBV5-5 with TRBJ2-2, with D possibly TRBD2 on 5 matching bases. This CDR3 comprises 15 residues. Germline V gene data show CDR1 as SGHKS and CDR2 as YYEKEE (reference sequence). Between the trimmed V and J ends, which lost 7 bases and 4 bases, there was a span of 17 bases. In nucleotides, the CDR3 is TGTGCCAGCCTGGAGAGGGTTATAAGCACCGGGGAGCTGTTTTTT. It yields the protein CASLERVISTGELFF.

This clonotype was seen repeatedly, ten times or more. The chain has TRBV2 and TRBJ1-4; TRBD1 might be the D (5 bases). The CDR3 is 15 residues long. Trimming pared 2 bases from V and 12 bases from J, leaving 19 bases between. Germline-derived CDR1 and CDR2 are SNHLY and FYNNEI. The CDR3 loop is CASSESDGRVTQLFF. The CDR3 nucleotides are TGTGCCAGCAGTGAATCCGACGGCAGGGTTACGCAACTGTTTTTT.

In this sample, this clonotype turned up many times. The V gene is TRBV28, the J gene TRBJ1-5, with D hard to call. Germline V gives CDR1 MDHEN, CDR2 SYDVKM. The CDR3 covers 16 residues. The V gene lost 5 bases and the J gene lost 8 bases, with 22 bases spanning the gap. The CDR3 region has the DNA TGTGCCAGCAGTCCCCCCTGGGTGTCTGTGATTGAGCCCCAGCATTTT. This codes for CASSPPWVSVIEPQHF.

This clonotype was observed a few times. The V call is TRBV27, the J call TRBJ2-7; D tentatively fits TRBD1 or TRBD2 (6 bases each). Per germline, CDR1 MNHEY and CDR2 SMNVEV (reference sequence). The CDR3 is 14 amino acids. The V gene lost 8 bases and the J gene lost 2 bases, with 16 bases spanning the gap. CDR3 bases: TGTGCCAGCGCCCTCGGGGGACACCCCTACGAGCAGTACTTC. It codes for CASALGGHPYEQYF.

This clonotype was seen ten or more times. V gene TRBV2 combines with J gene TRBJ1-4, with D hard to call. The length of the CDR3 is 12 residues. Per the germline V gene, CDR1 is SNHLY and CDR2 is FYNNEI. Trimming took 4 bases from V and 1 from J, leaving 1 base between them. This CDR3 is CASSGTNEKLFF. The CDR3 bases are TGTGCCAGCAGTGGAACTAATGAAAAACTGTTTTTT.

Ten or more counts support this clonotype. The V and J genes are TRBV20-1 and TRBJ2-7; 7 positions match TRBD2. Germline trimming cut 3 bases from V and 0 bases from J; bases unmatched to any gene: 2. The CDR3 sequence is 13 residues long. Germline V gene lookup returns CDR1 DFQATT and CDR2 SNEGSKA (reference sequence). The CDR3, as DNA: TGCAGTGCTAGGACGGGGGGCTCCTACGAGCAGTACTTC. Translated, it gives CSARTGGSYEQYF.

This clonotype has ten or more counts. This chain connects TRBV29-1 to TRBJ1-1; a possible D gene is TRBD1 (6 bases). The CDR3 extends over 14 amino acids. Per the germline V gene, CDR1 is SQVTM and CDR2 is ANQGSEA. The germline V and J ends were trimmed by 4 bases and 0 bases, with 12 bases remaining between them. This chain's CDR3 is CSVGFAGVNTEAFF. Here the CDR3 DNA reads TGCAGCGTTGGGTTCGCAGGGGTGAACACTGAAGCTTTCTTT. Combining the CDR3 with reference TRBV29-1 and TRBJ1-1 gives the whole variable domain SAVISQKPSRDICQRGTSLTIQCQVDSQVTMMFWYRQQPGQSLTLIATANQGSEATYESGFVIDKFPISRPNLTFSTLTVSNMSPEDSSIYLCSVGFAGVNTEAFFGQGTRLTVV.

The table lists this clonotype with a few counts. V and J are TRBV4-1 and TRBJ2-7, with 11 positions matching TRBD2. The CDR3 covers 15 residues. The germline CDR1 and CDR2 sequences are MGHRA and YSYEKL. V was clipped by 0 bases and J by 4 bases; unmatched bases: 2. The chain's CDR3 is CASSQESSGGYEQYF. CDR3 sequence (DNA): TGCGCCAGCAGCCAAGAGTCTAGCGGGGGGTACGAGCAGTACTTC.

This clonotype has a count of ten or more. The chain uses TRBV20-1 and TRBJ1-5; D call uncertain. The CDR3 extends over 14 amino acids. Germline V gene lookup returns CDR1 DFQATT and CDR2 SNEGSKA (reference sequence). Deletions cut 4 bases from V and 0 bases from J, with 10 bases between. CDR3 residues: CSAIPDYSNQPQHF. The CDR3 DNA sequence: TGCAGTGCTATCCCTGATTATAGCAATCAGCCCCAGCATTTT.

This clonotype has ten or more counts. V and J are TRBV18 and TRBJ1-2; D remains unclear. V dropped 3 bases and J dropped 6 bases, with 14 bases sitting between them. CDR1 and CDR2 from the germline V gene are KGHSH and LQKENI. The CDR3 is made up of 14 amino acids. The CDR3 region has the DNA TGTGCCAGCTCACCCGAGAGTTGGGCGAATGGCTACACCTTC. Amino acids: CASSPESWANGYTF.

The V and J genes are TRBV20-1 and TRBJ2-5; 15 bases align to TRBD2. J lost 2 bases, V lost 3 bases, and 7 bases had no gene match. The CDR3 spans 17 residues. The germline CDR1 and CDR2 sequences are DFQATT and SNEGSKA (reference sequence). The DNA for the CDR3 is TGCAGTGCTAGCCCACCCGGACTAGCGGGGGGGCAAGAGACCCAGTACTTC. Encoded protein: CSASPPGLAGGQETQYF.

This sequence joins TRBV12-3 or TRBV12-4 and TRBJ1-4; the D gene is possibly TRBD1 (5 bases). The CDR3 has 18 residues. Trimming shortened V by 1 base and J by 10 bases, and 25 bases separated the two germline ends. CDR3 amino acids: CASSLEGSEGGLSGKLFF. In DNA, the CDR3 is TGTGCCAGCAGTTTAGAGGGGTCGGAGGGAGGGCTTTCTGGAAAACTGTTTTTT.

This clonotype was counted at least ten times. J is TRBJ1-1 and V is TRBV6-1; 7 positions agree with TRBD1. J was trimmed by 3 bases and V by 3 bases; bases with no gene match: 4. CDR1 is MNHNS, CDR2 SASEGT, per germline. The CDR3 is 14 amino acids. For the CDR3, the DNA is TGTGCCAGCAGTGAGGGACAGCGATACACTGAAGCTTTCTTT. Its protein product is CASSEGQRYTEAFF.

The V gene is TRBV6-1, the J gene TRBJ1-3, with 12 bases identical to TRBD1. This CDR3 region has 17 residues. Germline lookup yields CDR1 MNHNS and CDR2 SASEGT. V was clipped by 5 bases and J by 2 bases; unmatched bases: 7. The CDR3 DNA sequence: TGTGCCAGCAGTCCTCGGGACAGGGGGCGAACTGGAAACACCATATATTTT. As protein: CASSPRDRGRTGNTIYF.

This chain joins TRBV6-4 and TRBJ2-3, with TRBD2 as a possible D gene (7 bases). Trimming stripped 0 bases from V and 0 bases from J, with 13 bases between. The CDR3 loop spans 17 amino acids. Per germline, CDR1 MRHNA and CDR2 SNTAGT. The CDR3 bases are TGTGCCAGCAGTGACTCAGGGGGGGCCTCGAGCACAGATACGCAGTATTTT. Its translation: CASSDSGGASSTDTQYF.

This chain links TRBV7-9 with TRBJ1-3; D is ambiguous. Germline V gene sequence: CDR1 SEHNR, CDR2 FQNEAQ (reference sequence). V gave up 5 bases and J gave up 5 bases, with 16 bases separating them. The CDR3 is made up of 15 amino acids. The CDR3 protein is CASSRPPDGRNTIYF. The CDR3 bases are TGTGCCAGCAGCAGGCCCCCGGACGGCAGAAACACCATATATTTT. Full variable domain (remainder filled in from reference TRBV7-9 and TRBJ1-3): DTGVSQNPRHKITKRGQNVTFRCDPISEHNRLYWYRQTLGQGPEFLTYFQNEAQLEKSRLLSDRFSAERPKGSFSTLEIQRTEQGDSAMYLCASSRPPDGRNTIYFGEGSWLTVV.

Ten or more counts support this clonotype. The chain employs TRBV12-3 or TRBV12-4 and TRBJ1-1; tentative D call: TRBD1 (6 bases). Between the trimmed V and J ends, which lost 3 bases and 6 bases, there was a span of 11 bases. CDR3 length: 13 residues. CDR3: CASSFSEGAEAFF. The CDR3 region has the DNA TGTGCCAGCAGTTTTTCGGAGGGGGCTGAAGCTTTCTTT.

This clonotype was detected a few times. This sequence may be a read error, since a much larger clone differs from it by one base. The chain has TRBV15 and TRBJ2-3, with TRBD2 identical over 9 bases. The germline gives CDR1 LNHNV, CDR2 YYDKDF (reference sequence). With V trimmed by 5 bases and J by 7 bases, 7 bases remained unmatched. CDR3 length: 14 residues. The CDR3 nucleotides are TGTGCCACCAGCCTCGCGGGGGGGCCTCATACGCAGTATTTT. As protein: CATSLAGGPHTQYF.